This TCR beta chain originates from a study of vaccination and CD4 T cells after COVID-19. The wider study: There were six male and four female convalescents, and two of them were Hispanic.

With the Oncomine TCR Beta short-read assay, DNA from cultured CD4+ T cells was sequenced. Extraction of genomic DNA was performed on cultured CD4+ T cells. TCRdb ran MiXCR on the PCR reads and lists one entry per CDR3 protein. The data contain 20,000 to 25,000 distinct CDR3 sequences, approximately 50% of them singletons. In germline, CDR1 is MDHEN, CDR2 SYDVKM. V lost 2 bases and J 2 bases, leaving 13 bases between the germline ends. CDR3 size: 16 residues. This clonotype was seen a handful of times. Its antigen is not known. The treatment is: approximately 10-day PBMC culture with coronavirus spike peptide pools or control peptides (ViraFEST assay).

The specimen was CD4+ T cells from blood, cultured in vitro. The sequence was collected from a human donor who had recovered from COVID-19. This chain uses TRBV28 with TRBJ1-5, with a tentative D call TRBD1 (6 bases). CDR3 region: CASSLNTGIGNQPQHF. The CDR3 DNA reads as TGTGCCAGCAGTTTAAATACAGGGATCGGCAATCAGCCCCAGCATTTT.